Following are 27 T cell receptor beta chains from one sample sequenced in a study of identical twins. TCRdb analysed the 5' RACE reads with MiXCR anew, one entry per CDR3 protein. The sample holds about 700,000 distinct CDR3 sequences; 5.5% to 7.5% are singletons and the top ten take about 1.8%. The sequenced sample consisted of naive T cells sorted from blood. Receptor source: a man aged 18 to 29 in good health.

This chain uses TRBV5-6 with TRBJ2-7, with a possible D match to TRBD2 (6 bases). Germline assignment: CDR1 SGHDT and CDR2 YYEEEE. V was pared by 4 bases and J by 4 bases, with 18 bases between. This CDR3 region has 15 residues. The CDR3 here is CASSIGTLHPYEQYV. The CDR3 DNA is TGTGCCAGCAGCATAGGGACTCTACACCCTTACGAGCAGTACGTC.

The sample holds many counts of this clonotype. V and J are TRBV12-3 or TRBV12-4 and TRBJ2-1, with D tentatively TRBD1 (5 bases). Trimming took 1 base from V and 10 from J, leaving 14 bases between them. This CDR3 is built from 14 residues. CDR3 sequence (DNA): TGTGCCAGCAGTTTAGGGGAACAGGTCCAGGAGCAGTTCTTC. Translating it yields CASSLGEQVQEQFF.

This clonotype was detected a few times. The CDR3 is CASSQDPAFNTEAFF. The CDR3 bases are TGTGCCAGCAGCCAAGATCCAGCCTTCAACACTGAAGCTTTCTTT. This rearrangement joins TRBV14 to TRBJ1-1; no clear D. CDR1 and CDR2 (germline): SGHDN, FVKESK. The V end lost 0 bases, the J end lost 2 bases, and 10 bases lay between the germline ends. The CDR3 contains 15 residues.

A few counts support this clonotype. This sequence joins TRBV6-1 and TRBJ2-3; weak D call: TRBD2 (6 bases). V was clipped by 5 bases and J by 6 bases, with 18 bases between them. The CDR3 has 15 residues. Germline V lookup: CDR1 MNHNS, CDR2 SASEGT. In DNA, the CDR3 is TGTGCCAGCAGTCGCCTAGTAGACCGGGGGGATACGCAGTATTTT. It encodes CASSRLVDRGDTQYF.

This clonotype was seen only a few times. V is TRBV5-1 and J is TRBJ1-1, with D maybe TRBD1 (5 bases). In germline, CDR1 is SGHRS, CDR2 YFSETQ. CDR3 size: 14 residues. V was clipped by 4 bases and J by 4 bases, with 14 bases between them. The CDR3 reads CASSTDPTVTEAFF. The CDR3 region has the DNA TGCGCCAGCAGCACCGACCCGACAGTCACTGAAGCTTTCTTT. The full variable domain, rest sourced from reference TRBV5-1 and TRBJ1-1, is KAGVTQTPRYLIKTRGQQVTLSCSPISGHRSVSWYQQTPGQGLQFLFEYFSETQRNKGNFPGRFSGRQFSNSRSEMNVSTLELGDSALYLCASSTDPTVTEAFFGQGTRLTVV.

This clonotype was counted many times. The J gene is TRBJ2-7, the V gene TRBV20-1; the match to TRBD1 covers 8 bases. Per the germline V gene, CDR1 is DFQATT and CDR2 is SNEGSKA (reference sequence). V dropped 6 bases and J dropped 7; count of bases not matched to a gene: 11. CDR3 length: 13 amino acids. The CDR3 protein is CSANLGTGYEQYF. As DNA, the CDR3 is TGCAGTGCAAACCTCGGGACAGGCTATGAGCAGTACTTC.

The rearrangement joins TRBV3-1 to TRBJ2-1, with D unresolved. Germline V gives CDR1 LGHDT, CDR2 YNNKEL (reference sequence). The CDR3 consists of 12 residues. V lost 3 bases to trimming and J lost 7 bases, with 7 bases between them. Here the CDR3 reads CASSQFGNEQFF. DNA for the CDR3: TGTGCCAGCAGCCAGTTCGGGAATGAGCAGTTCTTC.

There are many counts of this clonotype. The chain is built from TRBV6-1 and TRBJ2-3; 7 nucleotides agree with TRBD1. CDR1 is MNHNS and CDR2 is SASEGT in the germline V gene. The CDR3 is made up of 12 amino acids. With V trimmed by 10 bases and J by 6 bases, 7 bases remained unmatched. CDR3 loop: CAIQTGSDTQYF. Here the CDR3 DNA reads TGTGCCATCCAGACAGGGTCGGATACGCAGTATTTT.

This clonotype came up many times. The chain links TRBV6-1 to TRBJ2-1; D is uncertain. This CDR3 has 11 amino acids. Germline V CDR1 and CDR2: MNHNS, SASEGT. V was trimmed by 3 bases and J by 10 bases, leaving 7 bases between them. The CDR3: CASSDAWEQFF. Here the CDR3 DNA reads TGTGCCAGCAGTGATGCTTGGGAGCAGTTCTTC.

This clonotype was observed at least ten times. The chain combines TRBV5-1 with TRBJ2-1; either TRBD1 or TRBD2 may supply D (6 bases each). The V and J ends lost 1 base and 4 bases respectively, with 12 bases between them. CDR3 length equals 15 residues. Germline V gene sequence: CDR1 SGHRS, CDR2 YFSETQ. CDR3 sequence reads: CASSLNGGGYNEQFF. In nucleotides, the CDR3 is TGCGCCAGCAGCTTGAACGGAGGGGGTTACAATGAGCAGTTCTTC. Complete variable domain (other parts from reference TRBV5-1 and TRBJ2-1): KAGVTQTPRYLIKTRGQQVTLSCSPISGHRSVSWYQQTPGQGLQFLFEYFSETQRNKGNFPGRFSGRQFSNSRSEMNVSTLELGDSALYLCASSLNGGGYNEQFFGPGTRLTVL.

This clonotype has more than one count but fewer than ten. CDR3 sequence: CASSPGQGANSPLHF. Written as DNA, the CDR3 is TGTGCCAGCAGCCCAGGACAGGGGGCGAATTCACCCCTCCACTTT. V usage is TRBV6-1 and J usage is TRBJ1-6, with 11 bases matching TRBD1. In germline, CDR1 is MNHNS, CDR2 SASEGT. This CDR3 contains 15 residues. V was clipped by 6 bases and J by 7 bases; unmatched bases: 5.

This clonotype was observed at least ten times. This chain connects TRBV5-1 to TRBJ2-1; no definite D call. V lost 0 bases and J 0 bases, leaving 16 bases between the germline ends. The CDR3 contains 18 residues. The germline gives CDR1 SGHRS, CDR2 YFSETQ. CDR3 nucleotide sequence: TGCGCCAGCAGCTTGGCCATTGAGGACGGGTACTCCTACAATGAGCAGTTCTTC. Translation gives CASSLAIEDGYSYNEQFF. Full variable domain (rest looked up from reference TRBV5-1 and TRBJ2-1): KAGVTQTPRYLIKTRGQQVTLSCSPISGHRSVSWYQQTPGQGLQFLFEYFSETQRNKGNFPGRFSGRQFSNSRSEMNVSTLELGDSALYLCASSLAIEDGYSYNEQFFGPGTRLTVL.

This clonotype was detected a few times. V usage is TRBV18 and J usage is TRBJ1-3, with D perhaps matching TRBD1 (6 bases). CDR3 length equals 15 residues. Germline values: CDR1 KGHSH, CDR2 LQKENI. With 3 bases removed from V and 4 bases from J, the gap between germline ends came to 13 bases. The CDR3 bases are TGTGCCAGCTCACCCGACAGGTCCTTCGGAAACACCATATATTTT. This sequence encodes CASSPDRSFGNTIYF.

This sequence joins TRBV14 and TRBJ2-3; no clear D. Per germline, CDR1 SGHDN and CDR2 FVKESK. Between the trimmed V and J ends, which lost 1 base and 8 bases, there was a span of 7 bases. CDR3 size: 12 residues. CDR3 DNA sequence: TGTGCCAGCAGCCAAGGCCCGGGTACGCAGTATTTT. This translates into CASSQGPGTQYF. Together with reference TRBV14 and TRBJ2-3, the CDR3 gives the full variable domain: EAGVTQFPSHSVIEKGQTVTLRCDPISGHDNLYWYRRVMGKEIKFLLHFVKESKQDESGMPNNRFLAERTGGTYSTLKVQPAELEDSGVYFCASSQGPGTQYFGPGTRLTVL.

At least ten counts were recorded for this clonotype. The genes are TRBV18 and TRBJ2-2; unclear D gene. Trimming shortened V by 1 base and J by 6 bases, and 12 bases separated the two germline ends. The germline CDR1 and CDR2 sequences are KGHSH and LQKENI. The CDR3 runs 15 residues. The CDR3 loop reads CASSPRRGDPGELFF. The CDR3 DNA follows: TGTGCCAGCTCACCACGCAGAGGCGATCCCGGGGAGCTGTTTTTT.

This clonotype was counted a few times. J is TRBJ2-1 and V is TRBV3-1; D is unclear. The CDR3 spans 11 residues. Per the germline V gene, CDR1 is LGHDT and CDR2 is YNNKEL (reference sequence). Trimming shortened V by 3 bases and J by 10 bases, and 7 bases separated the two germline ends. CDR3 DNA sequence: TGTGCCAGCAGCCAGGGTTTAGAGCAGTTCTTC. Translated: CASSQGLEQFF.

This clonotype was detected only a few times. This chain links TRBV21-1 with TRBJ1-1; the table calls TRBD1, which could not be checked here. TRBV21-1 is listed as a pseudogene. CDR3 length: 13 residues. Here the CDR3 reads CASSKWRDREAFF. DNA for the CDR3: TGTGCCAGCAGCAAATGGAGGGACAGGGAAGCTTTCTTT.

The CDR3 spells CASSQAYRDLGRGTEAFF. As DNA, the CDR3 is TGTGCCAGCAGCCAAGCGTACCGGGACCTGGGGAGAGGCACTGAAGCTTTCTTT. This rearrangement joins TRBV4-2 to TRBJ1-1; TRBD1 might be the D (5 bases). In germline, CDR1 is LGHNA, CDR2 YNFKEQ. The germline V and J ends were trimmed by 1 base and 4 bases, with 22 bases remaining between them. There are 18 residues in the CDR3.

In its sample, this clonotype was seen many times. V and J are TRBV15 and TRBJ2-3, with 7 bases aligning to TRBD1. The V gene end was trimmed by 5 bases and the J gene end by 2 bases; junction bases not matched to a gene: 10. This CDR3 has 16 amino acids. Germline values: CDR1 LNHNV, CDR2 YYDKDF (reference sequence). CDR3 DNA sequence: TGTGCCACCAGCGGATCGAGGGGGCATGACACAGATACGCAGTATTTT. This codes for CATSGSRGHDTDTQYF.

There are many counts of this clonotype. The chain employs TRBV7-9 and TRBJ2-2, with 9 bases matching TRBD2. This CDR3 contains 15 residues. Germline CDR1 reads SEHNR; CDR2 reads FQNEAQ (reference sequence). V lost 5 bases, J lost 6 bases, and 7 bases stayed unmatched. The CDR3 sequence: CASSPLGLAAGELFF. The CDR3 DNA follows: TGTGCCAGCAGCCCGCTGGGACTAGCTGCCGGGGAGCTGTTTTTT.

Only a few counts were recorded for this clonotype. This rearrangement joins TRBV5-5 to TRBJ2-3; weak D call: TRBD1 (5 bases). The V and J ends lost 0 bases and 6 bases respectively, with 17 bases between them. Germline CDR1 reads SGHKS; CDR2 reads YYEKEE (reference sequence). The CDR3 is 16 residues long. The CDR3 reads CASSLAMGQGSDTQYF. The CDR3 DNA follows: TGTGCCAGCAGCTTGGCCATGGGGCAGGGTTCGGATACGCAGTATTTT. Together with reference TRBV5-5 and TRBJ2-3, the CDR3 gives the full variable domain: DAGVTQSPTHLIKTRGQQVTLRCSPISGHKSVSWYQQVLGQGPQFIFQYYEKEERGRGNFPDRFSARQFPNYSSELNVNALLLGDSALYLCASSLAMGQGSDTQYFGPGTRLTVL.

The chain carries TRBV20-1 and TRBJ2-5, with D possibly matching TRBD1 (6 bases). V was cut by 4 bases and J by 1 base, with 10 bases left in between. CDR1 is DFQATT and CDR2 is SNEGSKA in the germline V gene (reference sequence). CDR3 length: 13 amino acids. The CDR3 DNA reads TGCAGTGCTATTGGGGGCCCCCAAGAGACCCAGTACTTC. Protein product: CSAIGGPQETQYF.

The rearrangement uses TRBV11-2 and TRBJ2-2; the match to TRBD1 covers 11 bases. V dropped 4 bases and J dropped 7; count of bases not matched to a gene: 11. CDR3 size: 17 residues. The germline V gene has CDR1 SGHAT and CDR2 FQNNGV. CDR3 in DNA: TGTGCCAGCAGCTCGATACGGGACAGGGGGAACGGCGGGGAGCTGTTTTTT. Residues: CASSSIRDRGNGGELFF.

The V call is TRBV6-1, the J call TRBJ2-3; D is undetermined. Per germline, CDR1 MNHNS and CDR2 SASEGT. V lost 5 bases and J 2 bases, leaving 11 bases between the germline ends. CDR3 size: 14 residues. The CDR3: CASSPKQLTDTQYF. The CDR3 coding sequence is TGTGCCAGCAGTCCCAAGCAGCTCACAGATACGCAGTATTTT.

This clonotype was observed once. The chain joins TRBV2 to TRBJ2-1, with 8 positions matching TRBD1. This CDR3 has 15 amino acids. V was pared by 3 bases and J by 5 bases, with 6 bases of the junction left unmatched. Germline V gene lookup returns CDR1 SNHLY and CDR2 FYNNEI. The CDR3 region has the DNA TGTGCCAGCAGTGACGGGCAGGGGGCGGACAATGAGCAGTTCTTC. Protein: CASSDGQGADNEQFF.

This clonotype was picked up many times. This chain connects TRBV20-1 to TRBJ1-5, with TRBD1 identical over 8 bases. The germline CDR1 and CDR2 sequences are DFQATT and SNEGSKA (reference sequence). Losses at the gene ends were 3 bases for V and 4 bases for J; bases not matched to a gene: 11. The CDR3 covers 16 residues. CDR3 region: CSARIGQGGMNQPQHF. CDR3 nucleotide sequence: TGCAGTGCTAGGATAGGACAGGGAGGAATGAATCAGCCCCAGCATTTT.

This clonotype was recorded many times. J is TRBJ1-1 and V is TRBV12-3 or TRBV12-4; tentatively, D is TRBD1 (6 bases). Trimming shortened V by 5 bases and J by 0 bases, and 13 bases separated the two germline ends. CDR3 length equals 15 residues. CDR3 nucleotide sequence: TGTGCCAGCAGTGAAAGACAGGTGATGAACACTGAAGCTTTCTTT. It translates to CASSERQVMNTEAFF.